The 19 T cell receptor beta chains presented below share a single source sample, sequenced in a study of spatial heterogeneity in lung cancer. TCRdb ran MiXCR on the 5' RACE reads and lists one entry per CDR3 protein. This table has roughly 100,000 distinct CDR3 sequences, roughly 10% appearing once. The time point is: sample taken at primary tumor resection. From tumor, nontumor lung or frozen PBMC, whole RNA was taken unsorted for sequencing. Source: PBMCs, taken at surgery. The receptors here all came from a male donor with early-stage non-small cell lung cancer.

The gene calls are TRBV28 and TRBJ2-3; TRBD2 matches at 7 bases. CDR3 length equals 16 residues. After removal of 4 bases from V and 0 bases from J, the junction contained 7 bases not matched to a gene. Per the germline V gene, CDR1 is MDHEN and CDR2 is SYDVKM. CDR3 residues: CASSSPSGRSTDTQYF. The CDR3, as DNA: TGTGCCAGCAGTTCCCCTAGCGGACGGAGCACAGATACGCAGTATTTT.

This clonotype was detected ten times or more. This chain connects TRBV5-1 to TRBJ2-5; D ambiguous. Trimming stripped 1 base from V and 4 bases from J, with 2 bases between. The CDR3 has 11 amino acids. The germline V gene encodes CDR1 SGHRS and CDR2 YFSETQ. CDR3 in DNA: TGCGCCAGCAGCTTGCTAGAGACCCAGTACTTC. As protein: CASSLLETQYF.

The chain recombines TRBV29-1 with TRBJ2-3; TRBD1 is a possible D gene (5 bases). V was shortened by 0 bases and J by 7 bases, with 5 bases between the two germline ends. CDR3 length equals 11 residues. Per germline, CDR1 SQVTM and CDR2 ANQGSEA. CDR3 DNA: TGCAGCGTTGAAGAGGGGCATACGCAGTATTTT. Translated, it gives CSVEEGHTQYF.

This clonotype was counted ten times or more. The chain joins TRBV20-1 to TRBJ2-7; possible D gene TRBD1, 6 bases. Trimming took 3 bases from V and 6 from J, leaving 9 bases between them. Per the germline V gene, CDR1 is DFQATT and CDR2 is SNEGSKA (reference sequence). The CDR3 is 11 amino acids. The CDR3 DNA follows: TGCAGTGCTAGTATGGGGGCCGAGCAGTACTTC. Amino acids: CSASMGAEQYF.

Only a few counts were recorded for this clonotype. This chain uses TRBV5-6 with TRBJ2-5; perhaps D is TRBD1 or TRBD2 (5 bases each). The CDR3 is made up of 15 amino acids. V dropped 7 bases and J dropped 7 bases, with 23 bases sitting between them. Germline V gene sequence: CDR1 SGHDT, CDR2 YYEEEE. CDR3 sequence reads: CASGDRGPYPGTQYF. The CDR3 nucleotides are TGTGCCAGCGGTGATAGGGGACCATACCCGGGGACCCAGTACTTC.

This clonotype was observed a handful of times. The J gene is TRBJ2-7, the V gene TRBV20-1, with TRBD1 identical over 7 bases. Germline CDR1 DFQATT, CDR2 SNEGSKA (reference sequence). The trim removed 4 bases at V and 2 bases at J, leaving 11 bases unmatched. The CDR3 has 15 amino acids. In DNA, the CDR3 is TGCAGTGCTAAAGGAGTTACAGGGGTCACCTACGAGCAGTACTTC. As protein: CSAKGVTGVTYEQYF.

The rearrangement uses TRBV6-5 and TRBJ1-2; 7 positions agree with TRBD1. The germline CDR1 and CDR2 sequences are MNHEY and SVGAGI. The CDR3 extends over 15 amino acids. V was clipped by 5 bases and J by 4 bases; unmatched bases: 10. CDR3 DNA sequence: TGTGCCAGCAGTCGCCAGACAGGGACCGTCTATGGCTACACCTTC. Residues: CASSRQTGTVYGYTF.

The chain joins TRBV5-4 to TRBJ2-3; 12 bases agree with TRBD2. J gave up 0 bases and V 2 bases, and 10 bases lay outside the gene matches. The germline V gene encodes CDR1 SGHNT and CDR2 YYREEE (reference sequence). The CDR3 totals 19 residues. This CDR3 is CASSFGGLAGRVSTDTQYF. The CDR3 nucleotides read TGTGCCAGCAGCTTCGGAGGACTAGCGGGGCGGGTGAGCACAGATACGCAGTATTTT.

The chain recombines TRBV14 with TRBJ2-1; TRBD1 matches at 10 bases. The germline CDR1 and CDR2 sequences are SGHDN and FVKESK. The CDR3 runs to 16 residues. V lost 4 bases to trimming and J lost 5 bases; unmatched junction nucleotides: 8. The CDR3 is CASSLLPGQGNNEQFF. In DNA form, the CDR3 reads TGTGCCAGCAGCCTCCTCCCGGGACAGGGGAACAATGAGCAGTTCTTC.

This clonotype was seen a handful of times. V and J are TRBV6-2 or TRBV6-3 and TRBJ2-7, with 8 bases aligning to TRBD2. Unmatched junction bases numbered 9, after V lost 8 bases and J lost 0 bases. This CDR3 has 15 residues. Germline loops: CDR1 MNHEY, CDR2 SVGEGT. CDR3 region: CASQAAGGSSYEQYF. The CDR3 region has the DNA TGTGCCAGCCAAGCCGCGGGGGGAAGCTCCTACGAGCAGTACTTC.

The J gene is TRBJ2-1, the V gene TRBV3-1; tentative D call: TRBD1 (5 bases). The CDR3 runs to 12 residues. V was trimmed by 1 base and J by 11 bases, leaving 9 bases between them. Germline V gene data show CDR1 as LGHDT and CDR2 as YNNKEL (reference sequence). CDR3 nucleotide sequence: TGTGCCAGCAGCCAAGCCCAGGGAAAGCAGTTCTTC. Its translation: CASSQAQGKQFF.

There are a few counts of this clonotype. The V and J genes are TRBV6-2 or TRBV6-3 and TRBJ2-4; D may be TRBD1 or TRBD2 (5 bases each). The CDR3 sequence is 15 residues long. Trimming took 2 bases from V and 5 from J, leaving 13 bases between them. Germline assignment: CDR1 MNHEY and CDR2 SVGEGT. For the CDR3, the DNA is TGTGCCAGCAGTTACCGCCGGGGCTCCCAAAACATTCAGTACTTC. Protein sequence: CASSYRRGSQNIQYF.

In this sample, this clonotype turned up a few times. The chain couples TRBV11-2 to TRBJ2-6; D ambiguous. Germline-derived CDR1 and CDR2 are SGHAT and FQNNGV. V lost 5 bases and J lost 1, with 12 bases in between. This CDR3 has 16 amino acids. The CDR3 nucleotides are TGTGCCAGCAGCCGGACGATTGGTTCTGGGGCCAACGTCCTGACTTTC. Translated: CASSRTIGSGANVLTF.

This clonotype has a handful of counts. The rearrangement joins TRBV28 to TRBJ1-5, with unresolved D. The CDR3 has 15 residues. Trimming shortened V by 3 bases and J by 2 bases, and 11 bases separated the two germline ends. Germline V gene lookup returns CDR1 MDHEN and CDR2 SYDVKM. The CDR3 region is CASSFGGEGNQPQHF. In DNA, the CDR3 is TGTGCCAGCAGTTTCGGAGGAGAGGGCAATCAGCCCCAGCATTTT.

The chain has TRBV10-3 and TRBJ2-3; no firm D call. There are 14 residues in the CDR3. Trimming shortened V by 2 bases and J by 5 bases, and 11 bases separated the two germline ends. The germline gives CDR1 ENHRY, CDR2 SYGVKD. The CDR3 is CAISELSQVDTQYF. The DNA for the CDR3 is TGTGCCATCAGTGAGCTATCGCAGGTAGATACGCAGTATTTT.

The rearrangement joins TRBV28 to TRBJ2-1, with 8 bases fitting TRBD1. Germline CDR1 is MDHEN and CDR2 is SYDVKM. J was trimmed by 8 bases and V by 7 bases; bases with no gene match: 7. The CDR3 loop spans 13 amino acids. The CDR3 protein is CASTGDRFYEQFF. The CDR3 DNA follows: TGTGCCAGCACCGGGGACAGGTTCTATGAGCAGTTCTTC.

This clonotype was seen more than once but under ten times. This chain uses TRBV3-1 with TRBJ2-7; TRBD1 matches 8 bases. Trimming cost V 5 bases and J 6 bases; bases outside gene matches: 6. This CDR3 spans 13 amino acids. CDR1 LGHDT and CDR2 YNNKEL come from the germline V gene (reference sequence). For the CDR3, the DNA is TGTGCCAGCAGCTCGTGGACAGGGACCGAGCAGTACTTC. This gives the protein CASSSWTGTEQYF.

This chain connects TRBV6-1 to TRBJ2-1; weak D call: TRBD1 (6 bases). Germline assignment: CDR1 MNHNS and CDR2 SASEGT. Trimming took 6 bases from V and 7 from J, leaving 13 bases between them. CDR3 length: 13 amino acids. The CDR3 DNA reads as TGTGCCAGCAGCGGACAGACTTGGAATGAGCAGTTCTTC. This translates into CASSGQTWNEQFF.

This chain's CDR3 is CASSKTGAQETQYF. Here the CDR3 DNA reads TGTGCCAGCAGCAAGACAGGGGCCCAAGAGACCCAGTACTTC. The chain joins TRBV7-2 to TRBJ2-5; 8 positions match TRBD1. Germline V gives CDR1 SGHTA, CDR2 FQGNSA. After removal of 5 bases from V and 1 base from J, the junction contained 3 bases not matched to a gene. This CDR3 is 14 amino acids long. Looking up the rest from reference TRBV7-2 and TRBJ2-5 gives the full variable domain: GAGVSQSPSNKVTEKGKDVELRCDPISGHTALYWYRQSLGQGLEFLIYFQGNSAPDKSGLPSDRFSAERTGGSVSTLTIQRTQQEDSAVYLCASSKTGAQETQYFGPGTRLLVL.